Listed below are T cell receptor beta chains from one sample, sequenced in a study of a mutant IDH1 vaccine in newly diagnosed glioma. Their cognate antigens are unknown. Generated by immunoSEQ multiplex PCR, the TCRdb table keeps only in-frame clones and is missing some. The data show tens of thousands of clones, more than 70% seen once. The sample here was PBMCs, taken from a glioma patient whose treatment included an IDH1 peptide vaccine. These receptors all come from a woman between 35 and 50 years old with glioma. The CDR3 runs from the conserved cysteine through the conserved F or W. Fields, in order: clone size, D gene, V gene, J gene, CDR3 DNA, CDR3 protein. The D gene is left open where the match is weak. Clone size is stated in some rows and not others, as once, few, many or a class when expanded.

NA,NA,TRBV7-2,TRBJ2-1,TGTGCCAGCGCTCTCCAACTGGAGCAGTTCTTC,CASALQLEQFF
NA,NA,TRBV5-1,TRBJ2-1,TGCGCCAGCAGCCCCGGACGGAACAATGAGCAGTTCTTC,CASSPGRNNEQFF
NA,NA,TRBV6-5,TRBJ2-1,TGTGCCAGCAGTTCTTCCTTGAATGAGCAGTTCTTC,CASSSSLNEQFF
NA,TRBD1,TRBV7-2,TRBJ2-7,TGTGCCAGCAGCCGCCGCCGGGACAGGGGCCACGAGCAGTACTTC,CASSRRRDRGHEQYF
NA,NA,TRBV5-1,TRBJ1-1,TGCGCCAGCAGCTTGGTCACAGGGAACACTGAAGCTTTCTTT,CASSLVTGNTEAFF
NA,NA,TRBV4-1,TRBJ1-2,TGCGCCAGCAGCCTGCAGGGTGCCTATGGCTACACCTTC,CASSLQGAYGYTF
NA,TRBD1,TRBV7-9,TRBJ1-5,TGTGCCAGCAGCTTAGAATCAGGGGGAAATCAGCCCCAGCATTTT,CASSLESGGNQPQHF
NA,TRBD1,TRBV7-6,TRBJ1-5,TGTGCCAGCAGCTTATTATTGCGAACGGACAGGGGTTTAGAGAAGGGCAATCAGCCCCAGCATTTT,CASSLLLRTDRGLEKGNQPQHF
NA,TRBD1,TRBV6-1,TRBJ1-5,TGTGCCAGCAGTGAATTGTGGCAGGGGGCAGGTCTAGGGCAGCCCCAGCATTTT,CASSELWQGAGLGQPQHF
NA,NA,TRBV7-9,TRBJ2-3,TGTGCCAGCAGCTTAGTCCGGACTAGCACAGATACGCAGTATTTT,CASSLVRTSTDTQYF
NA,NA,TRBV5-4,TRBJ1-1,TGTGCCAGCAGCTTGGGGGGGCCGAACAGGGCCGACACTGAAGCTTTCTTT,CASSLGGPNRADTEAFF
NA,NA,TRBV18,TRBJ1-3,TGTGCCAGCTCACCACAACTTCGGACGGAGAGCTCTGGAAACACCATATATTTT,CASSPQLRTESSGNTIYF
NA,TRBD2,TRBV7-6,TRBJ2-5,TGTGCCAGCAGCTTAGTAACAGCGGGGGCCACCCAGACCCAGTACTTC,CASSLVTAGATQTQYF
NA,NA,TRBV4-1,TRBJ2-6,TGCGCCAGCAGCCAAGATTCGGTAAGGGGCTCTGGGGCCAACGTCCTGACTTTC,CASSQDSVRGSGANVLTF
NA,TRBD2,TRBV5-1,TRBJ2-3,TGCGCCAGCAGCCCCCAACTAGCGGGGGGAAGCACAGATACGCAGTATTTT,CASSPQLAGGSTDTQYF
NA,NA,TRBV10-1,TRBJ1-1,TGCGCCAGCAGTGAGATACAGGAATGGACTGAAGCTTTCTTT,CASSEIQEWTEAFF
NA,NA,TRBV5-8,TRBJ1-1,TGTGCCAGCAGCTCATACATGCAGGGGTGGATGACTGAAGCTTTCTTT,CASSSYMQGWMTEAFF
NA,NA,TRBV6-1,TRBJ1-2,TGTGCCAGCAATCGGGCCGGAGACTATGGCTACACCTTC,CASNRAGDYGYTF
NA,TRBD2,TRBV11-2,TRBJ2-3,TGTGCCAGCAGCTCCCGCCCGGGGAGGGACCCATTCACAGATACGCAGTATTTT,CASSSRPGRDPFTDTQYF
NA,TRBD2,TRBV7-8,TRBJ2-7,TGTGCCAGCAGCTTAGTAAGCCGGGGGGTGACCTACGAGCAGTACTTC,CASSLVSRGVTYEQYF
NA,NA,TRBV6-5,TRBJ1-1,TGTGCCAGCCAGATTGAGGGCAAGAACACTGAAGCTTTCTTT,CASQIEGKNTEAFF
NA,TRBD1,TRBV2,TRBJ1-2,TGTGCCAGCAGTCAGCTGGTGACAGGGGGCTATGGCTACACCTTC,CASSQLVTGGYGYTF
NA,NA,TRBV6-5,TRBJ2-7,TGTGCCAGCAGTTTCACAGGATCGGCGGTTTACGAGCAGTACTTC,CASSFTGSAVYEQYF
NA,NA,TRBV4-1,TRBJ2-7,TGCGCCAGCAGCCCATCAGTGGAGTTTCTCCCCTACGAGCAGTACTTC,CASSPSVEFLPYEQYF
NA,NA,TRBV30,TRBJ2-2,TGTGCCTGGGATGGTCCCACCGGGGAGCTGTTTTTT,CAWDGPTGELFF
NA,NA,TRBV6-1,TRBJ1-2,TGTGCCAGCACCCAACTCTATGGCTACACCTTC,CASTQLYGYTF
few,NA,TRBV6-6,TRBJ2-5,TGTGCCAGCAGTTACTTAACAGGGATGGAGACCCAGTACTTC,CASSYLTGMETQYF
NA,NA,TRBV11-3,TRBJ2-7,TGTGCCAGCAGCCCGGGTGGAGGGTTCGAGCAGTACTTC,CASSPGGGFEQYF
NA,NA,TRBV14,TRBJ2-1,TGTGCCAGCAGCAAGCGTAGCAGCGGGTGGGTCAATGAGCAGTTCTTC,CASSKRSSGWVNEQFF